The rows below give T cell receptor beta chains drawn from one sample of a study of post-analysis software for immune sequencing data. One entry per CDR3 protein, called by TCRdb with MiXCR from the PCR reads. Among 820,000 or so distinct CDR3 sequences, 53% were seen once, and the ten largest hold approximately 4.2%. Sequencing used blood. The receptors originated from a girl between 5 and 17 years old with multiple sclerosis. CDR3s include the opening cysteine and the closing phenylalanine or tryptophan. The D gene is left open where the match is weak. Expanded clones get a size class; other rows say once, few or many, or leave the size out.

clone_size: .; j_call: TRBJ1-2; v_call: TRBV12-3/TRBV12-4; d_call: TRBD1; cdr3_aa: CASSGRTGYYGYTF; cdr3_nt: TGTGCCAGCAGCGGTCGGACAGGGTACTATGGCTACACCTTC
clone_size: .; j_call: TRBJ1-1; v_call: TRBV6-1; d_call: .; cdr3_aa: CASSPVGQRSPSVTEAFF; cdr3_nt: TGTGCCAGCAGTCCCGTGGGCCAGCGATCACCGTCGGTGACTGAAGCTTTCTTT
clone_size: .; j_call: TRBJ2-4; v_call: TRBV5-1; d_call: .; cdr3_aa: CASSQTGPTSSIQYF; cdr3_nt: TGCGCCAGCAGCCAAACCGGGCCCACCAGTAGCATTCAGTACTTC
clone_size: few; j_call: TRBJ2-3; v_call: TRBV20-1; d_call: .; cdr3_aa: CSARDPKRISTDTQYF; cdr3_nt: TGCAGTGCTAGAGATCCGAAGCGGATTAGCACAGATACGCAGTATTTT
clone_size: .; j_call: TRBJ2-7; v_call: TRBV7-9; d_call: .; cdr3_aa: CASTYRGTQPDYEQYF; cdr3_nt: TGTGCCAGCACTTACCGTGGGACCCAGCCCGACTACGAGCAGTACTTC
clone_size: .; j_call: TRBJ2-1; v_call: TRBV9; d_call: .; cdr3_aa: CASSATGSSYNEQFF; cdr3_nt: TGTGCCAGCAGCGCCACGGGGAGCTCCTACAATGAGCAGTTCTTC
clone_size: few; j_call: TRBJ2-3; v_call: TRBV20-1; d_call: .; cdr3_aa: CSAEGQTTDTQYF; cdr3_nt: TGCAGTGCAGAAGGACAGACCACAGATACGCAGTATTTT
clone_size: .; j_call: TRBJ2-5; v_call: TRBV25-1; d_call: .; cdr3_aa: CASIKQGLLADQETQYF; cdr3_nt: TGTGCCAGCATTAAACAGGGTCTGCTAGCGGATCAAGAGACCCAGTACTTC
clone_size: .; j_call: TRBJ1-2; v_call: TRBV7-2; d_call: .; cdr3_aa: CVSSLASGAVNYGYTF; cdr3_nt: TGTGTCAGCAGCTTAGCTTCCGGGGCAGTAAACTATGGCTACACCTTC
clone_size: .; j_call: TRBJ2-7; v_call: TRBV29-1; d_call: .; cdr3_aa: CSVEIGREQYF; cdr3_nt: TGCAGCGTTGAAATAGGTCGCGAGCAGTACTTC
clone_size: .; j_call: TRBJ2-7; v_call: TRBV12-3/TRBV12-4; d_call: .; cdr3_aa: CASSLWGEQYF; cdr3_nt: TGTGCCAGCAGTTTATGGGGCGAGCAGTACTTC
clone_size: once; j_call: TRBJ2-7; v_call: TRBV20-1; d_call: TRBD1; cdr3_aa: CSAASTGTNEQYF; cdr3_nt: TGCAGTGCCGCCTCGACAGGGACGAATGAGCAGTACTTC
clone_size: .; j_call: TRBJ1-5; v_call: TRBV2; d_call: .; cdr3_aa: CASSVWGESNQPQHF; cdr3_nt: TGTGCCAGCAGTGTATGGGGGGAGAGCAATCAGCCCCAGCATTTT
clone_size: few; j_call: TRBJ2-3; v_call: TRBV15; d_call: TRBD2; cdr3_aa: CATSSRAGGTDTQYF; cdr3_nt: TGTGCCACCAGCAGCAGGGCGGGGGGCACAGATACGCAGTATTTT
clone_size: .; j_call: TRBJ2-7; v_call: TRBV5-1; d_call: .; cdr3_aa: CASSLNWGSLLEQYF; cdr3_nt: TGCGCCAGCAGCTTGAATTGGGGTTCTTTGCTCGAGCAGTACTTC
clone_size: few; j_call: TRBJ2-6; v_call: TRBV7-3; d_call: .; cdr3_aa: CASSLAVGANVLTF; cdr3_nt: TGTGCCAGCAGCTTGGCGGTCGGGGCCAACGTCCTGACTTTC